The 21 T cell receptor beta chains presented below share a single source sample, sequenced in a study of T cell changes during pregnancy in multiple sclerosis. Sequencing used immunoSEQ multiplex PCR; TCRdb keeps in-frame clones, though not all of them. The table lists over 35,000 clones, over 80% of them singletons, with around 1.3% in the top ten. The specimen sequenced was peripheral blood. The receptors were gathered from a female donor with multiple sclerosis, enrolled in a pregnancy study.

This chain joins TRBV5-1 and TRBJ2-2, with a possible D match to TRBD1 (5 bases). CDR3 size: 15 residues. Germline V gives CDR1 SGHRS, CDR2 YFSETQ. V shed 3 bases and J shed 4 bases, with 13 bases lying between them. CDR3 sequence reads: CASSSFAGRTGELFF. The CDR3 bases are TGCGCCAGCAGCTCCTTTGCAGGGCGCACCGGGGAGCTGTTTTTT.

V is TRBV4-1 and J is TRBJ2-1, with 7 bases aligning to TRBD1. In germline, CDR1 is MGHRA, CDR2 YSYEKL. Losses at the gene ends were 4 bases for V and 4 bases for J; bases not matched to a gene: 10. The CDR3 loop spans 16 amino acids. The CDR3: CASSPPDRAPYNEQFF. As DNA, the CDR3 is TGCGCCAGCAGCCCCCCAGACAGGGCTCCATACAATGAGCAGTTCTTC.

This clone was observed a few times. The genes are TRBV5-1 and TRBJ2-1; D is perhaps TRBD2 (6 bases). V was trimmed by 4 bases and J by 5 bases, leaving 16 bases between them. CDR3 length: 15 residues. Germline V CDR1 and CDR2: SGHRS, YFSETQ. CDR3 residues: CASSVDWGENNEQFF. The CDR3 DNA reads TGCGCCAGCAGCGTTGACTGGGGGGAGAACAATGAGCAGTTCTTC.

The V gene is TRBV4-1, the J gene TRBJ2-7; D uncertain. The CDR3 has 13 amino acids. The V end lost 2 bases, the J end lost 3 bases, and 8 bases lay between the germline ends. Germline values: CDR1 MGHRA, CDR2 YSYEKL. The CDR3 DNA reads TGCGCCAGCAGCCAACTCCTCAACTACGAGCAGTACTTC. Protein product: CASSQLLNYEQYF.

V and J are TRBV28 and TRBJ2-1; 9 bases match TRBD1. Trimming cost V 5 bases and J 4 bases; bases outside gene matches: 6. The CDR3 runs to 15 residues. Germline CDR1 and CDR2: MDHEN and SYDVKM. The CDR3 DNA follows: TGTGCCAGCAGTCGAACCGGGACAGGGTACAATGAGCAGTTCTTC. This encodes CASSRTGTGYNEQFF.

The CDR3 region is CASSELDGYTF. In DNA, the CDR3 is TGTGCCAGCAGTGAGCTCGATGGCTACACCTTC. The chain joins TRBV2 to TRBJ1-2; no clear D. This CDR3 region has 11 residues. V was pared by 3 bases and J by 6 bases, with 5 bases between. Germline loops: CDR1 SNHLY, CDR2 FYNNEI.

This chain joins TRBV9 and TRBJ2-5, with 7 bases identical to TRBD2. CDR1 and CDR2 from the germline V gene are SGDLS and YYNGEE. The CDR3 loop spans 13 amino acids. V shed 6 bases, J shed 3 bases, and the junction held 5 bases outside the gene matches. The CDR3 DNA reads as TGTGCCAGCAACAAAGCGGGGAAAGAGACCCAGTACTTC. This encodes CASNKAGKETQYF.

CDR3 sequence (DNA): TGTGCCAGCAGCCAAGTAATCGAGCAGTACTTC. Residues: CASSQVIEQYF. The rearrangement joins TRBV14 to TRBJ2-7, with no clear D. The germline CDR1 and CDR2 sequences are SGHDN and FVKESK. Between the trimmed V and J ends, which lost 1 base and 6 bases, there was a span of 4 bases. The CDR3 runs to 11 residues.

This clone was observed a single time. The chain joins TRBV10-3 to TRBJ1-1, with 8 bases matching TRBD1. V shed 10 bases, J shed 2 bases, and the junction held 9 bases outside the gene matches. CDR3 length equals 14 residues. Germline V gene lookup returns CDR1 ENHRY and CDR2 SYGVKD. CDR3 DNA: TGTGCCACCAATGGACAGGGTCCCAACACTGAAGCTTTCTTT. It codes for CATNGQGPNTEAFF.

V and J are TRBV27 and TRBJ2-4; 8 bases fit TRBD2. The CDR3 sequence is 16 residues long. The germline CDR1 and CDR2 sequences are MNHEY and SMNVEV (reference sequence). The V segment lost 4 bases and the J segment 0 bases; nucleotides outside the gene matches: 5. DNA of the CDR3: TGTGCCAGCAGTTCCTTACTAGCGGAAGCCAAAAACATTCAGTACTTC. Its protein product is CASSSLLAEAKNIQYF.

This clone occurred once. The chain uses TRBV10-2 and TRBJ2-1, with TRBD1 identical over 8 bases. The germline V gene has CDR1 WSHSY and CDR2 SAAADI. This CDR3 is built from 14 residues. J gave up 4 bases and V 5 bases, and 4 bases lay outside the gene matches. CDR3 amino acids: CASSSQGAYNEQFF. The CDR3 bases are TGCGCCAGCAGTTCCCAGGGGGCTTACAATGAGCAGTTCTTC.

This chain links TRBV19 with TRBJ2-3, with a possible D match to TRBD1 (5 bases). Trimming removed 4 bases at V and 3 bases at J, with 14 bases between. Looked up from germline, CDR1 is LNHDA and CDR2 is SQIVND (reference sequence). This CDR3 has 15 residues. The CDR3 nucleotides read TGTGCCAGTAGTAAACAGGATGGGTGGACAGATACGCAGTATTTT. It codes for CASSKQDGWTDTQYF.

V and J are TRBV9 and TRBJ2-1; D gene unclear. Between the trimmed V and J ends, which lost 4 bases and 7 bases, there was a span of 21 bases. The CDR3 consists of 16 residues. Germline CDR1 is SGDLS and CDR2 is YYNGEE. Here the CDR3 DNA reads TGTGCCAGCAGCCCTCATCCGGGTTCCCCCCTTAATGAGCAGTTCTTC. Residues: CASSPHPGSPLNEQFF.

The chain recombines TRBV29-1 with TRBJ2-2, with D perhaps matching TRBD1 (6 bases). Germline CDR1 and CDR2: SQVTM and ANQGSEA. The length of the CDR3 is 15 residues. Between the trimmed V and J ends, which lost 6 bases and 5 bases, there was a span of 19 bases. This chain's CDR3 is CSVIKSGVTTGELFF. The CDR3, as DNA: TGCAGCGTGATCAAGTCAGGGGTTACAACCGGGGAGCTGTTTTTT.

The rearrangement links TRBV7-9 to TRBJ2-7, with 7 nucleotides matching TRBD1. Germline assignment: CDR1 SEHNR and CDR2 FQNEAQ (reference sequence). The CDR3 extends over 15 amino acids. The V gene end was trimmed by 5 bases and the J gene end by 5 bases; junction bases not matched to a gene: 12. CDR3 residues: CASSPRDRVGHEQYF. The DNA for the CDR3 is TGTGCCAGCAGCCCCCGGGACAGAGTAGGCCACGAGCAGTACTTC.

This CDR3 reads CASSYSAGNFGEQYF. The CDR3 DNA sequence: TGTGCCAGCAGTTACTCCGCGGGCAACTTTGGGGAGCAGTACTTC. The chain uses TRBV6-5 and TRBJ2-7, with D maybe TRBD2 (5 bases). The CDR3 has 15 residues. Trimming removed 0 bases at V and 7 bases at J, with 16 bases between. From germline, CDR1 is MNHEY and CDR2 SVGAGI.

This rearrangement joins TRBV20-1 to TRBJ1-2; D is undetermined. With 6 bases removed from V and 8 bases from J, the gap between germline ends came to 13 bases. CDR3 size: 11 residues. CDR1 DFQATT and CDR2 SNEGSKA come from the germline V gene (reference sequence). The CDR3 sequence is CSAPAGRGYTF. The CDR3, as DNA: TGCAGTGCGCCTGCGGGGAGGGGCTACACCTTC.

The J gene is TRBJ2-7, the V gene TRBV19; 10 bases are shared with TRBD1. CDR1 is LNHDA and CDR2 is SQIVND in the germline V gene (reference sequence). This CDR3 region has 14 residues. V lost 6 bases, J lost 3 bases, and 5 bases stayed unmatched. The CDR3 loop is CASSRQGAGYEQYF. As DNA, the CDR3 is TGTGCCAGTAGCCGACAGGGGGCGGGCTACGAGCAGTACTTC.

The V and J genes are TRBV27 and TRBJ2-2; D gene unclear. This CDR3 has 13 amino acids. The germline CDR1 and CDR2 sequences are MNHEY and SMNVEV (reference sequence). V dropped 0 bases and J dropped 5 bases, with 4 bases sitting between them. This CDR3 is CASSLSRTGELFF. The CDR3 nucleotides are TGTGCCAGCAGTTTATCGCGGACCGGGGAGCTGTTTTTT.

This chain links TRBV4-1 with TRBJ1-2; TRBD1 aligns across 10 bases. Germline loops: CDR1 MGHRA, CDR2 YSYEKL. Trimming cost V 3 bases and J 4 bases; bases outside gene matches: 5. The CDR3 totals 15 residues. CDR3 DNA: TGCGCCAGCAGCCAGGGGGACAGGGGATCCTATGGCTACACCTTC. It codes for CASSQGDRGSYGYTF.

The chain employs TRBV18 and TRBJ1-5; D is unclear. V was trimmed by 2 bases and J by 5 bases, leaving 7 bases between them. The length of the CDR3 is 13 residues. The V gene's germline CDR1 is KGHSH and CDR2 LQKENI. This chain's CDR3 is CASSPGQDQPQHF. CDR3 coding DNA: TGTGCCAGCTCACCAGGGCAGGATCAGCCCCAGCATTTT.